Shown below are 9 T cell receptor beta chains from a single sample sequenced in a study of blood T cell repertoires in COVID-19. The data were produced by immunoSEQ multiplex PCR, yet TCRdb's version contains in-frame clones alone and is incomplete. The table has 80,000 to 100,000 clones, around 85% seen once; the top ten hold 4.4%. Sequencing was carried out using peripheral blood. The receptors come from a man aged 60-69 years with acute or convalescent COVID-19.

This chain joins TRBV7-9 and TRBJ1-2; TRBD1 matches 10 bases. Trimming cost V 5 bases and J 3 bases; bases outside gene matches: 3. The CDR3 spans 14 residues. Germline CDR1 is SEHNR and CDR2 is FQNEAQ (reference sequence). This CDR3 reads CASSLTGGDYGYTF. DNA of the CDR3: TGTGCCAGCAGCCTGACAGGGGGCGACTATGGCTACACCTTC.

The CDR3 coding sequence is TGTGCCAGCAGCTTAGCCGGACAGGGCGGTAATTCACCCCTCCACTTT. Amino acids: CASSLAGQGGNSPLHF. V usage is TRBV7-2 and J usage is TRBJ1-6; 8 nucleotides line up with TRBD1. Germline loops: CDR1 SGHTA, CDR2 FQGNSA. V was pared by 0 bases and J by 6 bases, with 4 bases of the junction left unmatched. This CDR3 is 16 amino acids long.

V gene TRBV18 combines with J gene TRBJ2-1; weak D call: TRBD1 (5 bases). Trimming took 1 base from V and 8 from J, leaving 12 bases between them. This CDR3 has 14 amino acids. Per the germline V gene, CDR1 is KGHSH and CDR2 is LQKENI. The CDR3 region has the DNA TGTGCCAGCTCACCACTCGCAGGGTCGCATGAGCAGTTCTTC. Protein product: CASSPLAGSHEQFF.

V and J are TRBV28 and TRBJ1-1, with TRBD1 matching 7 bases. The CDR3 has 15 residues. The germline V gene has CDR1 MDHEN and CDR2 SYDVKM. V trimming: 2 bases; J trimming: 2 bases; junction bases outside the gene matches: 5. The CDR3, as DNA: TGTGCCAGCAGTTTAACAGGGGCGGCCAACACTGAAGCTTTCTTT. Translating it yields CASSLTGAANTEAFF. The full variable domain, its missing parts supplied by reference TRBV28 and TRBJ1-1, is DVKVTQSSRYLVKRTGEKVFLECVQDMDHENMFWYRQDPGLGLRLIYFSYDVKMKEKGDIPEGYSVSREKKERFSLILESASTNQTSMYLCASSLTGAANTEAFFGQGTRLTVV.

The CDR3 DNA sequence: TGTGCCAGTAGTATAGGAGGCCAGGGGAACACTGAAGCTTTCTTT. It translates to CASSIGGQGNTEAFF. V usage is TRBV19 and J usage is TRBJ1-1, with a weak D call TRBD1 (5 bases). CDR3 length: 15 residues. Germline CDR1 and CDR2: LNHDA and SQIVND (reference sequence). V was pared by 1 base and J by 1 base, with 10 bases between.

The chain links TRBV7-9 to TRBJ2-1; D possibly corresponds to TRBD1 (5 bases). V dropped 5 bases and J dropped 1 base, with 12 bases sitting between them. The CDR3 length is 15 residues. CDR1 SEHNR and CDR2 FQNEAQ come from the germline V gene (reference sequence). This CDR3 reads CASSLGHKSYNEQFF. In DNA, the CDR3 is TGTGCCAGCAGCCTCGGACATAAATCCTACAATGAGCAGTTCTTC.

The rearrangement joins TRBV18 to TRBJ1-5, with 8 bases lining up with TRBD1. The CDR3 runs to 18 residues. The junction had 15 bases not matched to a gene; V was cut back by 4 bases and J by 4 bases. Per the germline V gene, CDR1 is KGHSH and CDR2 is LQKENI. The CDR3, as DNA: TGTGCCAGCTCACAATTGCCCCCCCTTACAGGGGGGAATCAGCCCCAGCATTTT. This gives the protein CASSQLPPLTGGNQPQHF.

The chain links TRBV28 to TRBJ1-6; D remains ambiguous. V lost 5 bases to trimming and J lost 5 bases, with 7 bases between them. CDR1 and CDR2 (germline): MDHEN, SYDVKM. The CDR3 length is 13 residues. CDR3 in DNA: TGTGCCAGCAGTCGGGTCGATAATTCACCCCTCCACTTT. Amino acids: CASSRVDNSPLHF.

V is TRBV7-2 and J is TRBJ2-7; 7 bases fit TRBD2. Trimming at V came to 7 bases and at J to 4 bases, leaving 10 bases not matched to a gene. Germline lookup yields CDR1 SGHTA and CDR2 FQGNSA. The CDR3 extends over 14 amino acids. CDR3 in DNA: TGTGCCAGCATCCACCTAGCGGCCGGATACGAGCAGTACTTC. Protein product: CASIHLAAGYEQYF.